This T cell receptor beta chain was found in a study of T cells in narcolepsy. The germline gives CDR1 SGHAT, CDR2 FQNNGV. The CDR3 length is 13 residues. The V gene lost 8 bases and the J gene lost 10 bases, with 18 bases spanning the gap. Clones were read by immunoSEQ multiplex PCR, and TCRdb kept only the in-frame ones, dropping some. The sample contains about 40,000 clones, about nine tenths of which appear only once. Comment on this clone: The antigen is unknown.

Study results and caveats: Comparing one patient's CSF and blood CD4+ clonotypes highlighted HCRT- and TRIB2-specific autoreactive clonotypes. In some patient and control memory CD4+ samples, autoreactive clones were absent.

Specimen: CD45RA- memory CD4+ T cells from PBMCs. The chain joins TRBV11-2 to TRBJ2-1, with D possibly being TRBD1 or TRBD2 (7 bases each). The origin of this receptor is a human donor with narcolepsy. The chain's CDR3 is CASREGGGSEQFF. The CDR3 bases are TGTGCCAGCCGCGAAGGGGGCGGGAGCGAGCAGTTCTTC.